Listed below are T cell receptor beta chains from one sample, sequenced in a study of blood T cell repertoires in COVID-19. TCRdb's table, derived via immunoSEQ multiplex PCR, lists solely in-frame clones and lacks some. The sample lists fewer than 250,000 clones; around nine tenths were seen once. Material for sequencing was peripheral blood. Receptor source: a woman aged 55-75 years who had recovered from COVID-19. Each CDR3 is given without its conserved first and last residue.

CDR3 protein: ASSRTGSYEQY; V gene: TRBV7-9; J gene: TRBJ2-7
CDR3 protein: ASSYGLAGATDTQY; V gene: TRBV5-1; J gene: TRBJ2-3
CDR3 protein: ASSQQETQY; V gene: TRBV6-5; J gene: TRBJ2-5
CDR3 protein: ASSSFGTGVVYEQY; V gene: TRBV28; J gene: TRBJ2-7
CDR3 protein: ASSQEGGPYNEQF; V gene: TRBV4-3; J gene: TRBJ2-1
CDR3 protein: ASSRIQYSNQPQH; V gene: TRBV2; J gene: TRBJ1-5
CDR3 protein: ASRAREDSYEQY; V gene: TRBV2; J gene: TRBJ2-7
CDR3 protein: ASSLGQGYGYT; V gene: TRBV7-2; J gene: TRBJ1-2
CDR3 protein: ASSPKPGRQETQY; V gene: TRBV6-7; J gene: TRBJ2-5
CDR3 protein: SASLVETQY; V gene: TRBV20-1; J gene: TRBJ2-5
CDR3 protein: ASNPRVHSGNTIY; V gene: TRBV6-6; J gene: TRBJ1-3
CDR3 protein: ASSSWAGGLAGELF; V gene: TRBV28; J gene: TRBJ2-2
CDR3 protein: ASSVEGQGGNTIY; V gene: TRBV9; J gene: TRBJ1-3
CDR3 protein: ASSPRTSGGAGNEQF; V gene: TRBV4-2; J gene: TRBJ2-1
CDR3 protein: ASSPPGTGMNTEAF; V gene: TRBV3-1/TRBV3-2; J gene: TRBJ1-1
CDR3 protein: AISESRDSWGEQY; V gene: TRBV10-3; J gene: TRBJ2-7
CDR3 protein: ASSQDLAGPQH; V gene: TRBV3-1/TRBV3-2; J gene: TRBJ1-5
CDR3 protein: ASGTGSTEAF; V gene: TRBV12-3/TRBV12-4; J gene: TRBJ1-1
CDR3 protein: ASSQGVALSGSYNEQF; V gene: TRBV4-1; J gene: TRBJ2-1
CDR3 protein: ASTSGGGAYNEQF; V gene: TRBV7-6; J gene: TRBJ2-1
CDR3 protein: ASYQVSLGELF; V gene: TRBV28; J gene: TRBJ2-2
CDR3 protein: ASSQGQLKETQY; V gene: TRBV5-1; J gene: TRBJ2-5
CDR3 protein: ASSPVTAGIGTDTQY; V gene: TRBV5-8; J gene: TRBJ2-3
CDR3 protein: ASSQGGGGETQY; V gene: TRBV3-1/TRBV3-2; J gene: TRBJ2-5
CDR3 protein: ASSSIGAGGPDTQY; V gene: TRBV27; J gene: TRBJ2-3
CDR3 protein: ASRTGGTGGVKLF; V gene: TRBV7-2; J gene: TRBJ1-4
CDR3 protein: ASTLTAGQNYGYT; V gene: TRBV19; J gene: TRBJ1-2